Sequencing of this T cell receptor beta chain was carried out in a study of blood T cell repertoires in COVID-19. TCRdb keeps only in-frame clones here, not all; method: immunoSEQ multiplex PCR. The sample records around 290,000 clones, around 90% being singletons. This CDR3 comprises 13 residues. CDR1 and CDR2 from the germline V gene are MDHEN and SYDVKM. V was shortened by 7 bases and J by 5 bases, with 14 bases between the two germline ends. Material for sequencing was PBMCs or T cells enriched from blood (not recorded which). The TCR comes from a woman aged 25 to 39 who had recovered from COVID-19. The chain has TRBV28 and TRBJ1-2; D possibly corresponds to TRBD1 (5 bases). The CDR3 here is CASTLTGAYGYTF. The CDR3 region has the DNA TGTGCCAGCACCCTAACTGGGGCTTATGGCTACACCTTC.